The 26 T cell receptor beta chains below all came from one sample that was sequenced in a study of response to subunit inactivated influenza vaccine. TCRdb itself ran the RT-PCR reads through MiXCR, one entry per CDR3 protein. The sample includes more than 450,000 distinct CDR3 sequences, around 11% of them seen just once. These data were also filed under a second study, of T cells expressing NK-cell markers. As that report states: The authors made TCR beta cDNA libraries by 5'RACE template switching. This switching added a universal primer site and UMIs.

This sample comprised PBMCs from blood, obtained on the day of vaccination. The source of these receptors is a man aged 45-65 years who received an inactivated influenza vaccine.

The V gene is TRBV12-3 or TRBV12-4, the J gene TRBJ1-1; 7 positions agree with TRBD1. J lost 11 bases, V lost 5 bases, and 8 bases had no gene match. The CDR3 totals 12 residues. The CDR3 spells CASSRYRGMAFF. The CDR3 DNA is TGTGCCAGCAGTCGTTACAGGGGTATGGCTTTCTTT.

The chain combines TRBV10-3 with TRBJ2-1; 7 bases are shared with TRBD2. The V and J ends lost 5 bases and 9 bases, in that order; junction bases with no gene match: 10. Germline assignment: CDR1 ENHRY and CDR2 SYGVKD. The CDR3 is made up of 14 amino acids. The CDR3 nucleotides are TGTGCCATCAGTTGGGGGGGTACGGGTAGTGAGCAGTTCTTC. It encodes CAISWGGTGSEQFF.

The gene calls are TRBV28 and TRBJ2-1; D remains unclear. The V end lost 3 bases, the J end lost 8 bases, and 17 bases lay between the germline ends. CDR1 MDHEN and CDR2 SYDVKM come from the germline V gene. The CDR3 length is 15 residues. CDR3 DNA sequence: TGTGCCAGCAGTTTGGCGGCGGCCGGTTCCGATGAGCAGTTCTTC. Its protein product is CASSLAAAGSDEQFF. Combining the CDR3 with reference TRBV28 and TRBJ2-1 gives the whole variable domain DVKVTQSSRYLVKRTGEKVFLECVQDMDHENMFWYRQDPGLGLRLIYFSYDVKMKEKGDIPEGYSVSREKKERFSLILESASTNQTSMYLCASSLAAAGSDEQFFGPGTRLTVL.

The V gene is TRBV20-1, the J gene TRBJ1-2; perhaps TRBD1 as D (5 bases). Trimming took 0 bases from V and 3 from J, leaving 11 bases between them. Germline-derived CDR1 and CDR2 are DFQATT and SNEGSKA (reference sequence). The CDR3 covers 14 residues. The CDR3 DNA is TGCAGTGCTAGAGATAGTTCGACAGACTATGGCTACACCTTC. It yields the protein CSARDSSTDYGYTF.

The chain carries TRBV28 and TRBJ2-7; 11 nucleotides align to TRBD2. This CDR3 comprises 14 residues. The J segment lost 4 bases and the V segment lost 7 bases, leaving 6 bases of the junction unmatched. Per germline, CDR1 MDHEN and CDR2 SYDVKM. CDR3 DNA sequence: TGTGCCAGCACCTCCGGGACTAGCGGTTACGAGCAGTACTTC. It encodes CASTSGTSGYEQYF.

This chain uses TRBV7-2 with TRBJ1-1; D may be TRBD1 (6 bases). CDR1 is SGHTA and CDR2 is FQGNSA in the germline V gene. V was pared by 2 bases and J by 5 bases, with 15 bases between. CDR3 length: 15 residues. The CDR3 spells CASSLMQGLGTEAFF. The DNA for the CDR3 is TGTGCCAGCAGCTTAATGCAGGGGCTCGGGACTGAAGCTTTCTTT.

This clonotype showed up just a few times. This sequence joins TRBV12-3 or TRBV12-4 and TRBJ2-7; D not resolved. V dropped 0 bases and J dropped 5 bases, with 5 bases sitting between them. The CDR3 spans 12 residues. The CDR3 nucleotides are TGTGCCAGCAGTTTAGCGAGCCACGAGCAGTACTTC. This sequence encodes CASSLASHEQYF.

The chain couples TRBV20-1 to TRBJ2-3, with 11 bases matching TRBD2. CDR1 is DFQATT and CDR2 is SNEGSKA in the germline V gene (reference sequence). The V and J ends lost 6 bases and 10 bases, in that order; junction bases with no gene match: 9. The CDR3 extends over 13 amino acids. This CDR3 reads CSALLAGAPSQYF. The CDR3 DNA follows: TGCAGTGCGTTACTAGCGGGAGCCCCATCGCAGTATTTT.

This clonotype was seen a few times. This sequence joins TRBV12-3 or TRBV12-4 and TRBJ2-4; 12 bases match TRBD1. The V and J ends lost 6 bases and 14 bases, in that order; junction bases with no gene match: 14. The CDR3 spans 15 residues. CDR3 coding DNA: TGTGCCAGCAGCCTGGGGCCGGGACAGGGGGCCAGGGAGTACTTC. As protein: CASSLGPGQGAREYF.

In this sample, this clonotype turned up a few times. The chain combines TRBV7-9 with TRBJ2-3, with TRBD1 identical over 7 bases. This CDR3 comprises 16 residues. After removal of 3 bases from V and 5 bases from J, the junction contained 11 bases not matched to a gene. Germline V gene data show CDR1 as SEHNR and CDR2 as FQNEAQ (reference sequence). CDR3 residues: CASSFGTGDAGDTQYF. The CDR3 DNA follows: TGTGCCAGCAGCTTTGGTACAGGGGATGCGGGAGATACGCAGTATTTT.

The sample holds many counts of this clonotype. The rearrangement links TRBV12-3 or TRBV12-4 to TRBJ2-2; possibly TRBD2 for D (5 bases). The CDR3 runs 18 residues. V lost 2 bases to trimming and J lost 0 bases, with 16 bases between them. Here the CDR3 reads CASSLWLRSGPNTGELFF. In DNA form, the CDR3 reads TGTGCCAGCAGTTTATGGCTTAGGAGCGGACCGAACACCGGGGAGCTGTTTTTT.

This clonotype was observed a handful of times. The V gene is TRBV9, the J gene TRBJ2-7; D may be TRBD1 (6 bases). The CDR3 is made up of 14 amino acids. In germline, CDR1 is SGDLS, CDR2 YYNGEE. V dropped 2 bases and J dropped 5 bases, with 14 bases sitting between them. DNA for the CDR3: TGTGCCAGCAGCGTCTCCGACAGGTCCCACGAGCAGTACTTC. Protein: CASSVSDRSHEQYF.

The chain links TRBV10-3 to TRBJ2-3, with 10 bases aligning to TRBD2. J was trimmed by 6 bases and V by 4 bases; bases with no gene match: 4. Per the germline V gene, CDR1 is ENHRY and CDR2 is SYGVKD. CDR3 length equals 14 residues. The CDR3 nucleotides are TGTGCCATCAGTGGCACTAGCGGGACCGATACGCAGTATTTT. Translated, it gives CAISGTSGTDTQYF.

The chain is built from TRBV11-2 and TRBJ2-7; D is undetermined. V was trimmed by 3 bases and J by 0 bases, leaving 12 bases between them. CDR3 length: 15 residues. CDR1 SGHAT and CDR2 FQNNGV come from the germline V gene. The CDR3 region has the DNA TGTGCCAGCAGCTTCAATCCGGGCCCCTCCTACGAGCAGTACTTC. It encodes CASSFNPGPSYEQYF.

This clonotype was observed a few times. The rearrangement joins TRBV2 to TRBJ2-3; TRBD2 aligns across 8 bases. Trimming took 3 bases from V and 1 from J; bases not matched to a gene: 3. There are 15 residues in the CDR3. Germline lookup yields CDR1 SNHLY and CDR2 FYNNEI. As DNA, the CDR3 is TGTGCCAGCAGTGACGCCGGGGGGGGCACAGATACGCAGTATTTT. This gives the protein CASSDAGGGTDTQYF.

This clonotype has at least ten counts. This rearrangement joins TRBV7-6 to TRBJ2-1, with 9 bases matching TRBD2. V trimming: 1 base; J trimming: 0 bases; junction bases outside the gene matches: 4. This CDR3 spans 17 amino acids. Germline CDR1 SGHVS, CDR2 FNYEAQ. The CDR3 loop is CASSLVIAGVSYNEQFF. The DNA for the CDR3 is TGTGCCAGCAGCTTAGTAATAGCGGGAGTCTCCTACAATGAGCAGTTCTTC. The complete variable domain, with remaining parts taken from reference TRBV7-6 and TRBJ2-1, reads GAGVSQSPRYKVTKRGQDVALRCDPISGHVSLYWYRQALGQGPEFLTYFNYEAQQDKSGLPNDRFSAERPEGSISTLTIQRTEQRDSAMYRCASSLVIAGVSYNEQFFGPGTRLTVL.

This sequence joins TRBV6-5 and TRBJ2-5; tentatively, D is TRBD1 or TRBD2 (5 bases each). The V end was cut by 0 bases, the J end by 5 bases, with 10 bases between. The CDR3 totals 14 residues. Germline V CDR1 and CDR2: MNHEY, SVGAGI. The CDR3 protein is CASSYSRGAETQYF. The CDR3 DNA sequence: TGTGCCAGCAGTTACTCGAGGGGAGCGGAGACCCAGTACTTC.

The rearrangement joins TRBV5-5 to TRBJ2-6; D is uncertain. Germline values: CDR1 SGHKS, CDR2 YYEKEE (reference sequence). V lost 0 bases, J lost 2 bases, and 15 bases lay in between. This CDR3 is built from 18 residues. Here the CDR3 DNA reads TGTGCCAGCAGCTTGGCTCCTACAGTGGAGACTGGGGCCAACGTCCTGACTTTC. Encoded protein: CASSLAPTVETGANVLTF. The full variable domain, its missing parts supplied by reference TRBV5-5 and TRBJ2-6, is DAGVTQSPTHLIKTRGQQVTLRCSPISGHKSVSWYQQVLGQGPQFIFQYYEKEERGRGNFPDRFSARQFPNYSSELNVNALLLGDSALYLCASSLAPTVETGANVLTFGAGSRLTVL.

V usage is TRBV6-2 or TRBV6-3 and J usage is TRBJ1-2; D remains ambiguous. This CDR3 spans 15 amino acids. Germline V gene lookup returns CDR1 MNHEY and CDR2 SVGEGT. Between the trimmed V and J ends, which lost 1 base and 5 bases, there was a span of 14 bases. CDR3 DNA sequence: TGTGCCAGCAGTTACTTATCCGGATACTCTTATGGCTACACCTTC. Translated: CASSYLSGYSYGYTF.

J is TRBJ2-1 and V is TRBV2; D possibly uses TRBD1 or TRBD2 (5 bases each). The CDR3 is 14 residues long. The germline V gene has CDR1 SNHLY and CDR2 FYNNEI. Deletions cut 6 bases from V and 5 bases from J, with 14 bases between. CDR3: CASSTRGVNNEQFF. The CDR3 bases are TGTGCCAGCAGCACAAGAGGGGTCAACAATGAGCAGTTCTTC.

This clonotype was detected ten times or more. The rearrangement joins TRBV12-3 or TRBV12-4 to TRBJ2-2, with D hard to call. V lost 3 bases to trimming and J lost 2 bases, with 10 bases between them. This CDR3 is 15 amino acids long. The CDR3 is CASSFRHLNTGELFF. CDR3 DNA: TGTGCCAGCAGTTTTAGACACCTAAACACCGGGGAGCTGTTTTTT.

In this sample, this clonotype turned up a few times. The V and J genes are TRBV10-3 and TRBJ2-7; D unresolved. This CDR3 has 16 amino acids. CDR1 is ENHRY and CDR2 is SYGVKD in the germline V gene. Trimming removed 3 bases at V and 4 bases at J, with 19 bases between. The CDR3 sequence is CAISDPPGLGQYEQYF. CDR3 bases: TGTGCCATCAGTGACCCACCCGGTCTTGGCCAATACGAGCAGTACTTC.

This clonotype was observed at least ten times. This rearrangement joins TRBV20-1 to TRBJ2-5; TRBD2 aligns across 12 bases. V lost 3 bases to trimming and J lost 4 bases; unmatched junction nucleotides: 0. The CDR3 consists of 13 residues. Germline lookup yields CDR1 DFQATT and CDR2 SNEGSKA (reference sequence). The CDR3, as DNA: TGCAGTGCTAGGACTAGCGGGGGAGAGACCCAGTACTTC. This encodes CSARTSGGETQYF.

Many counts were recorded for this clonotype. This CDR3 is CASSLGPGAYEQYF. The CDR3, as DNA: TGCGCCAGCAGCTTGGGCCCGGGGGCCTACGAGCAGTACTTC. The chain is built from TRBV5-1 and TRBJ2-7, with a tentative D call TRBD2 (6 bases). The CDR3 is 14 residues long. The V gene lost 0 bases and the J gene lost 2 bases, with 9 bases spanning the gap. The V gene's germline CDR1 is SGHRS and CDR2 YFSETQ. Looking up the rest from reference TRBV5-1 and TRBJ2-7 gives the full variable domain: KAGVTQTPRYLIKTRGQQVTLSCSPISGHRSVSWYQQTPGQGLQFLFEYFSETQRNKGNFPGRFSGRQFSNSRSEMNVSTLELGDSALYLCASSLGPGAYEQYFGPGTRLTVT.

V is TRBV18 and J is TRBJ1-2; D might be TRBD1 (6 bases). V dropped 3 bases and J dropped 2 bases, with 16 bases sitting between them. Germline CDR1 is KGHSH and CDR2 is LQKENI. The CDR3 length is 16 residues. CDR3 bases: TGTGCCAGCTCACCGGCAGGACAGCCACTAAACTATGGCTACACCTTC. As protein: CASSPAGQPLNYGYTF.

There are a few counts of this clonotype. The chain carries TRBV11-2 and TRBJ2-2; 9 nucleotides line up with TRBD2. CDR1 and CDR2 (germline): SGHAT, FQNNGV. The trim removed 3 bases at V and 6 bases at J, leaving 5 bases unmatched. CDR3 length: 15 residues. This CDR3 is CASSFSRGGAGELFF. As DNA, the CDR3 is TGTGCCAGCAGCTTCTCGCGGGGGGGTGCCGGGGAGCTGTTTTTT.